This TCR beta chain was identified in a study of T cell repertoires in cytomegalovirus infection. TCRdb processed the reads anew with MiXCR; each CDR3 protein has one entry. Among around 450,000 distinct CDR3 sequences listed, roughly 30% were seen once. This clonotype was counted many times. Unmatched junction bases numbered 9, after V lost 6 bases and J lost 1 base. The CDR3 is 17 amino acids. This clonotype was obtained from a human donor in good health (CMV status not recorded). Some clones in this sample may be carry-over from other donors' samples. The chain combines TRBV12-3 or TRBV12-4 with TRBJ2-2, with 9 bases lining up with TRBD1. Material for sequencing was PBMCs. The CDR3 nucleotides are TGTGCCAGCAGCAAAGGATCGGGACAGGGGAACACCGGGGAGCTGTTTTTT. Protein: CASSKGSGQGNTGELFF.